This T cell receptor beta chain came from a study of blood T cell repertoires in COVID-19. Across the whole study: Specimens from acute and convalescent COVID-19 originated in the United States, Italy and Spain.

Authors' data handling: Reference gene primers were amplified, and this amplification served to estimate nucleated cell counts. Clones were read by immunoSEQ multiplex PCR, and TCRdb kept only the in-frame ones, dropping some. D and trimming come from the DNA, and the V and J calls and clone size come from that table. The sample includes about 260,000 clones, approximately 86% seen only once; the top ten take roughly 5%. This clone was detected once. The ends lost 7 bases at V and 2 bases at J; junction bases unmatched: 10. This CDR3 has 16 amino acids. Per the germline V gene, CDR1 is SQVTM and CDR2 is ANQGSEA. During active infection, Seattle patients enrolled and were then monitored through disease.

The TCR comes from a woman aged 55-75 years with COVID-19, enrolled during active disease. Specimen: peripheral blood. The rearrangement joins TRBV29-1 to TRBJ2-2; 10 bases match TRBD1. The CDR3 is CSGEVRDRGNTGELFF. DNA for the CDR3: TGCAGCGGGGAGGTTCGGGACAGGGGAAACACCGGGGAGCTGTTTTTT.